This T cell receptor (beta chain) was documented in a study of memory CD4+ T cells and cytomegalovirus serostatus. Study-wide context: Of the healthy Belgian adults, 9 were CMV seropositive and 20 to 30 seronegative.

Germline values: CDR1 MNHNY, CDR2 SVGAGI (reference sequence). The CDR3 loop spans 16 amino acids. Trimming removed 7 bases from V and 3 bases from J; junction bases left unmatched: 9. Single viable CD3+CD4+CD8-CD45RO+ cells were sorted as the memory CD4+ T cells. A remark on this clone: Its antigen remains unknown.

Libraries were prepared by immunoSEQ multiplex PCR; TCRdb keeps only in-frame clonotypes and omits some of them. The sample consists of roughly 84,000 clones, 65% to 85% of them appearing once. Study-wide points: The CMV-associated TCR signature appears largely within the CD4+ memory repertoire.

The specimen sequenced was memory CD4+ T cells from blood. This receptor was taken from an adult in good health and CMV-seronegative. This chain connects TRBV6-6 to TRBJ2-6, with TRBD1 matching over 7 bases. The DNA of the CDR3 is TGTGCCAGCACCTTTCGTAGGGGGCATGGGGCCAACGTCCTGACTTTC. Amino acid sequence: CASTFRRGHGANVLTF.